This T cell receptor beta chain was sequenced in a study of OX40 agonist ivuxolimab in advanced cancers. This clone appeared a single time. Assay: immunoSEQ multiplex PCR; the TCRdb copy retains only in-frame clones and omits some. The profile covers 95,000 to 100,000 clones, with about 80% appearing a single time and over 1.3% taken by the ten largest. The CDR3 totals 16 residues. Germline V gene lookup returns CDR1 SGHTA and CDR2 FQGNSA. V was trimmed by 4 bases and J by 3 bases, leaving 15 bases between them. J is TRBJ1-4 and V is TRBV7-2; weak D call: TRBD1 (5 bases). Source: CD4+ or CD8+ T cells sorted from blood, taken in a trial of the OX40 agonist ivuxolimab. This TCR came from an adult with an advanced solid tumor such as melanoma, head and neck, liver or kidney cancer. The CDR3 is CASSSRAAAANEKLFF. CDR3 sequence (DNA): TGTGCCAGCAGCTCCAGGGCAGCCGCCGCTAATGAAAAACTGTTTTTT.